The present T cell receptor beta chain was sequenced within a study of cytotoxic CD8 clonotypes in ibrutinib-treated CLL. Assay used: immunoSEQ multiplex PCR; TCRdb lists only in-frame clones, some missing. The sample holds about 68,000 clones, around 65% seen once. This clone was recorded once. The material was PBMCs, obtained after 12 months of ibrutinib treatment. The clonotype comes from a human donor with chronic lymphocytic leukemia.

Here the CDR3 reads CASSSIGPNYGYTF. In DNA form, the CDR3 reads TGTGCCAGCAGTTCGATAGGGCCTAACTATGGCTACACCTTC. The V and J genes are TRBV6-5 and TRBJ1-2, with D unclear. V was cut by 4 bases and J by 0 bases, with 9 bases left in between. This CDR3 has 14 amino acids. Germline V lookup: CDR1 MNHEY, CDR2 SVGAGI.